A single sample gave rise to the 5 T cell receptor delta chains below, sequenced in a study of γδ T cells in repeated Plasmodium falciparum infection. Gammadelta T cells were flow-sorted from PBMC into Vgamma9/Vdelta2+ and Vdelta2-negative populations for bulk analysis. TCRdb re-called the multiplex PCR reads with CATT. The data contain tens of thousands of delta-chain clones, around 1.6% of them singletons. Sequencing was performed on gamma-delta T cells from blood. These receptors were collected from a pool of human donors (malaria-infected and uninfected, not separated).

This clone has ten or more counts. The protein TCRdb gives is from a much larger clone and does not agree with this DNA's translation at residue 17, likely a read error; the protein shown here comes from the DNA. With the J gene uncalled, the V gene is TRDV1; the table's D call, TRDD3, was not checked against the DNA. The CDR3 has 19 amino acids. The V gene's germline CDR1 is TSWWSYY and CDR2 QGS. The CDR3 loop is CALGTTKRGYANHTDKPIF. The CDR3 nucleotides are TGTGCTCTTGGGACTACCAAGCGGGGATACGCCAATCACACCGATAAACCCATCTTT.

On this clone itself: The TCRdb protein comes from a much larger clone and disagrees with this DNA's translation at residue 14, likely due to a read error; the protein given here is derived from the DNA. The V gene was identified as TRDV1, while no J gene was called; the D call TRDD3 from the table was never checked on the DNA. The germline V gene encodes CDR1 TSWWSYY and CDR2 QGS. This CDR3 is 16 amino acids long. The CDR3, as DNA: TGTGCTCTTGGGGAACGGGAGGTTTGGGACACCGATAAATTCATCTTT. Translating gives CALGEREVWDTDKFIF.

In its sample, this clone ranks as medium-sized. Other DNA sequences within the sample encode an identical CDR3. This rearrangement joins TRDV1 to TRDJ1; 12 bases match TRDD3. The CDR3 extends over 20 amino acids. CDR1 and CDR2 from the germline V gene are TSWWSYY and QGS. J lost 1 base, V lost 1 base, and 13 bases had no gene match. The CDR3 DNA follows: TGTGCTCTTGGGGAACCCCTTTCCTACTGGGGGATACTCCCCACCGATAAACTCATCTTT. It translates to CALGEPLSYWGILPTDKLIF.

At least ten counts were recorded for this clone. This chain links TRDV1 with TRDJ1, with 9 bases lining up with TRDD3. V shed 2 bases and J 3 bases; nucleotides not matched to a gene: 19. Germline loops: CDR1 TSWWSYY, CDR2 QGS. The CDR3 length is 20 residues. CDR3 in DNA: TGTGCTCTTGGGGAAAATAATTGTACTGGGGGAACCCTTAGGGCCGATAAACTCATCTTT. This gives the protein CALGENNCTGGTLRADKLIF.

This clone turned up a few times. TCRdb lists the protein of a much larger clone for this DNA, which differs at residue 8, so this is likely a read error; the protein given here is translated from the DNA itself. This sequence joins TRDV1 and TRDJ1; 10 bases are shared with TRDD3. Germline matching of the DNA provided the J gene here, since TCRdb leaves it blank. CDR1 is TSWWSYY, CDR2 QGS, per germline. J lost 3 bases, V lost 2 bases, and 21 bases had no gene match. This CDR3 is built from 21 residues. CDR3 residues: CALGEADWPFHCTGGSDKLIF. CDR3 nucleotide sequence: TGTGCTCTTGGGGAAGCCGACTGGCCCTTCCATTGTACTGGGGGATCCGATAAACTCATCTTT.